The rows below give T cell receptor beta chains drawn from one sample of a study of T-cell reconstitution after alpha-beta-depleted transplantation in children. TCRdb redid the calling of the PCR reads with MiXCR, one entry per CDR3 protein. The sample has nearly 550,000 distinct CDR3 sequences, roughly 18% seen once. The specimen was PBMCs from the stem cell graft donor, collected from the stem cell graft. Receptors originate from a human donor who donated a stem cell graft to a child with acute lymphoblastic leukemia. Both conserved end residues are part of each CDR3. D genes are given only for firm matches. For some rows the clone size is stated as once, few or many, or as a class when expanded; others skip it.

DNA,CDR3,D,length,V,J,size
TGTGCCAGCCAAAAGGGAAGCGCTGAAGCTTTCTTT,CASQKGSAEAFF,-,12,TRBV12-3/TRBV12-4,TRBJ1-1,-
TGCGCCAGCAGCCTTACTAGCACTAGCAGCGACGAGCAGTACTTC,CASSLTSTSSDEQYF,-,15,TRBV5-1,TRBJ2-7,-
TGCAGTGCTAGAGAGACTATAGGGCAGATCTACGAGCAGTACTTC,CSARETIGQIYEQYF,-,15,TRBV20-1,TRBJ2-7,-
TGCGCCAGCAGCTTAGGGCAGGTTGAGCAGTTCTTC,CASSLGQVEQFF,-,12,TRBV5-1,TRBJ2-1,-
TGTGCCAGCAGTCAAGGACGGACCGCCGACGAGCAGTACTTC,CASSQGRTADEQYF,-,14,TRBV12-3/TRBV12-4,TRBJ2-7,-
TGCGCCAGCTCTAACGGGGCTCTACTAACCGGGGAGCTGTTTTTT,CASSNGALLTGELFF,-,15,TRBV5-1,TRBJ2-2,-
TGCGCCAGCAGCCAAGGACACTGGATCCAAGAGACCCAGTACTTC,CASSQGHWIQETQYF,-,15,TRBV4-3,TRBJ2-5,-
TGTGCCAGCTCACATCCCGGGACTAGCGATGAGCAGTTCTTC,CASSHPGTSDEQFF,TRBD2,14,TRBV18,TRBJ2-1,few
TGCGCCAGCAGCCAGGGACAAGTCACAGATACGCAGTATTTT,CASSQGQVTDTQYF,-,14,TRBV5-1,TRBJ2-3,many
TGTGCCAGCCGGGCGGTGCAAGAGACCCAGTACTTC,CASRAVQETQYF,-,12,TRBV2,TRBJ2-5,-
TGCAGTGCCCCGACAGGGCTCCCCTATGGCTACACCTTC,CSAPTGLPYGYTF,TRBD1,13,TRBV20-1,TRBJ1-2,-
TGCAGCGTTGACGAGTCCAGAGGTGGAGGGCTGGAAGCTTTCTTT,CSVDESRGGGLEAFF,-,15,TRBV29-1,TRBJ1-1,few
TGTGCCAGCAGCTTAGTGGGCTATCAAGAGACCCAGTACTTC,CASSLVGYQETQYF,-,14,TRBV7-8,TRBJ2-5,few
TGCGCCAGCAGCTTGCGAGGTGACAGGTCCTTATGGGAGCAGTACTTC,CASSLRGDRSLWEQYF,-,16,TRBV5-1,TRBJ2-7,-
TGCAGTGCCGGGACAGGGTCGACGGATACGCAGTATTTT,CSAGTGSTDTQYF,TRBD1,13,TRBV20-1,TRBJ2-3,few
TGCAGCGTTCAGCGGGACACACGCACCGGGGAGCTGTTTTTT,CSVQRDTRTGELFF,-,14,TRBV29-1,TRBJ2-2,-
TGCAGCGGAAGAGCGGAGCAGCTCACAGATACGCAGTATTTT,CSGRAEQLTDTQYF,-,14,TRBV29-1,TRBJ2-3,-
TGTGCCAGCAGCCCCCGACTAGCGGGAGTCCGGGATGAGCAGTTCTTC,CASSPRLAGVRDEQFF,TRBD2,16,TRBV7-9,TRBJ2-1,-
TGCAGTGCTATACGGGAGACCTCCTACGAGCAGTACTTC,CSAIRETSYEQYF,-,13,TRBV20-1,TRBJ2-7,-
TGTGCCAGCAGCGCCTGGGCTGGAGCGGGAGGCGGGGAGCTGTTTTTT,CASSAWAGAGGGELFF,TRBD2,16,TRBV7-9,TRBJ2-2,few
TGTGCCAGCAGTGCCAACTTGGGGGGCCTACAGCAGTACTTC,CASSANLGGLQQYF,-,14,TRBV6-1,TRBJ2-7,-
TGCAGTGCTTCGGGGATGGGTAGCGGGAGAGTAAATGAGCAGTTCTTC,CSASGMGSGRVNEQFF,TRBD2,16,TRBV20-1,TRBJ2-1,-
TGCACCCTGGGGGCGGCGGGGGGCTACACCTTC,CTLGAAGGYTF,-,11,TRBV29-1,TRBJ1-2,-
TGCAGTGCTAGAGATTCGGTTGGCGGAGCGCCCACCTACGAGCAGTACTTC,CSARDSVGGAPTYEQYF,-,17,TRBV20-1,TRBJ2-7,few